This T cell receptor beta chain originates from a study of CD8 T cells in ankylosing spondylitis. Study-wide results and limits: Eight highly homologous variants made up a TCR beta motif, and this motif appeared characteristic of ankylosing spondylitis blood. Clones tied to disease were said to be significantly enriched in matched ankylosing spondylitis synovial fluid. Disease-linked clones were found to be CD8+ and relatively rare in peripheral blood. In the blood and synovial fluid of reactive arthritis, some motif variants had been previously reported.

CDR1 is DFQATT, CDR2 SNEGSKA, per germline (reference sequence). The ends lost 6 bases at V and 6 bases at J; junction bases unmatched: 7. The CDR3 has 15 residues. The sample holds a few counts of this clonotype. Its target is unknown. Each TCR beta library was made by quantitative 5'-RACE that incorporated molecular barcodes. TCRdb independently ran MiXCR on the 5' RACE reads; one entry per CDR3 protein. The table has fewer than 650,000 distinct CDR3 sequences, more than 9.5% seen once. This chain uses TRBV20-1 with TRBJ2-2, with 13 bases that match TRBD2. Sequencing was done on a sample of blood, either unsorted or a sorted T cell fraction (not recorded which). The clonotype comes from a male donor with ankylosing spondylitis. The CDR3 sequence is CSAPLAGGPSGELFF. In DNA form, the CDR3 reads TGCAGTGCGCCACTAGCGGGAGGGCCGTCCGGGGAGCTGTTTTTT.